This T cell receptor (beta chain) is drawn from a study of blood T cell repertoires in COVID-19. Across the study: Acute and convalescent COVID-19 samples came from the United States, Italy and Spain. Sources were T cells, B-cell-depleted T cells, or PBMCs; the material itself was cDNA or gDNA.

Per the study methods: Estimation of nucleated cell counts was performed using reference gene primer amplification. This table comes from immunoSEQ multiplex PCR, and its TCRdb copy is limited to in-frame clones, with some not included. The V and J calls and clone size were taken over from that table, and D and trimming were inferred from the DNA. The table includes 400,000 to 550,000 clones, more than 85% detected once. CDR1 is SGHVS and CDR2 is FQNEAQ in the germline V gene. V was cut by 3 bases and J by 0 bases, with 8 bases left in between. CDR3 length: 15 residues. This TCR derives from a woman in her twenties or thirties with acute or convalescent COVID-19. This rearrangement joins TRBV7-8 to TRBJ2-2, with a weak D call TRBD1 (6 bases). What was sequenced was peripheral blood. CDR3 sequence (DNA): TGTGCCAGCAGCTTGGGGACAACGAACACCGGGGAGCTGTTTTTT. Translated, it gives CASSLGTTNTGELFF.